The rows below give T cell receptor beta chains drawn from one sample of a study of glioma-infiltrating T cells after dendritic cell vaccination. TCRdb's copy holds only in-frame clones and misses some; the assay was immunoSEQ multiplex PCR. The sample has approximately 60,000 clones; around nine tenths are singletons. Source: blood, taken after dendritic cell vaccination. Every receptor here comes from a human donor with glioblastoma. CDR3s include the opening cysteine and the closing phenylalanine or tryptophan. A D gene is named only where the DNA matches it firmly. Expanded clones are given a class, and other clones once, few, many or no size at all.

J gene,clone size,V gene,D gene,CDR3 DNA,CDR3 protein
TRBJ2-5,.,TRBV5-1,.,TGCGCCAGCAGCTTTTCAGGGGTGGAAGAGACCCAGTACTTC,CASSFSGVEETQYF
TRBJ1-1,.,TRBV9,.,TGTGCCAGCAGCGTTCTGGGGACTGGAAGCACTGAAGCTTTCTTT,CASSVLGTGSTEAFF
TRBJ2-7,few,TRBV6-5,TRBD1,TGTGCCAGCAGAACGCGGGGACAGGGGGCCTACGAGCAGTACTTC,CASRTRGQGAYEQYF
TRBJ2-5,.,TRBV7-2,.,TGTGCCAGCAGCTTTCTCCTAAGCGGGGAGACCCAGTACTTC,CASSFLLSGETQYF
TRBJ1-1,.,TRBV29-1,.,TGCAGCGGGACCGGGGGTGGAGGGACTGAAGCTTTCTTT,CSGTGGGGTEAFF
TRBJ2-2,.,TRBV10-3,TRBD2,TGTGCCATCAGGGGACCGACTAGCGACACCGGGGAGCTGTTTTTT,CAIRGPTSDTGELFF
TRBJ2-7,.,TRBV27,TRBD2,TGTGCCAGCAGTTTATTCCGGACTAGCTTTACCTACGAGCAGTACTTC,CASSLFRTSFTYEQYF
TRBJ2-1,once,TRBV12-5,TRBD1,TGTGTAACGCGAGGGGGCGGTGAGCAGTTCTTC,CVTRGGGEQFF
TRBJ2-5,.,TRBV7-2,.,TGTGCCAGCAGCCCCGAGGTTGGCCAAGAGACCCAGTACTTC,CASSPEVGQETQYF
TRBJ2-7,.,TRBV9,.,TGTGCCAGCAGCGTAGGCGACGAGCAGTACTTC,CASSVGDEQYF
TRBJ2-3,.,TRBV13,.,TGTGCCAGCAGCTTTCAGACCCGGGGAAATACGCAGTATTTT,CASSFQTRGNTQYF
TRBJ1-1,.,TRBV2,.,TGTGCCAGCTCCATACTGAGTAACACTGAAGCTTTCTTT,CASSILSNTEAFF
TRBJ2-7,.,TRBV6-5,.,TGTGCCAGCAGTTACGGGGGCAGGGAAACGGGGGAGCAGTACTTC,CASSYGGRETGEQYF
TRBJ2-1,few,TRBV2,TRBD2,TGTGCCAGGGGGGGACTAGCGGATTACAATGAGCAGTTCTTC,CARGGLADYNEQFF
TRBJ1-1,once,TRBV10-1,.,TGCGCCAGCAGTGAGTCTCGAATGGTCGGGATCCGAAACACTGAAGCTTTCTTT,CASSESRMVGIRNTEAFF
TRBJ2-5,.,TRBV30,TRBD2,TGTGCCTGGAGCCACAGCGGGGGACTAGCGGGGGCCCGGGTGACCCAGTACTTC,CAWSHSGGLAGARVTQYF
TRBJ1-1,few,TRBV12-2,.,TGTGCATATCCGGAAGCTTTCTTT,CAYPEAFF
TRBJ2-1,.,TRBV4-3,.,TGCGCCAGCAGCCAAGATATGAGACCGGGGTACAATGAGCAGTTCTTC,CASSQDMRPGYNEQFF
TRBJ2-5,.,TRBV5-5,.,TGTGCCAGCAGCTTGCCACAGGCGAGACCCCAAGAGACCCAGTACTTC,CASSLPQARPQETQYF
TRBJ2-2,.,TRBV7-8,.,TGTGCCAGCAGCTTAGCGCAGGTATTCACCGGGGAGCTGTTTTTT,CASSLAQVFTGELFF
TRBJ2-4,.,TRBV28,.,TGTGCCAGCAGTTTGGTAGGGACTGGCAAAAACATTCAGTACTTC,CASSLVGTGKNIQYF
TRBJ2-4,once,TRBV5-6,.,TGTGCCAGCAGCTTGGCGGTAGCCAAAAACATTCAGTACTTC,CASSLAVAKNIQYF
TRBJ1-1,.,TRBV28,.,TGTGCCAGCAGCTCAAACCCAGGGTTCGCTTTCTTT,CASSSNPGFAFF
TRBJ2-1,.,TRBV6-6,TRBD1,TGTGCCAGCAGTCCTCGACAGGGCTCCTACAATGAGCAGTTCTTC,CASSPRQGSYNEQFF
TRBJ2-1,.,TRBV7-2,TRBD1,TGTGCCAGCAGCTCCCGACAGGGGGCTATTGAGCAGTTCTTC,CASSSRQGAIEQFF
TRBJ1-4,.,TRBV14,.,TGTGCCAGCAGCCAAGTGGCGGGGGGTCGAGAAAAACTGTTTTTT,CASSQVAGGREKLFF
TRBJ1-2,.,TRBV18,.,TGTGCCAGCTCACCCCGGGAGGGTGGTCATGGCTACACCTTC,CASSPREGGHGYTF
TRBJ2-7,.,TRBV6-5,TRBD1,TGTGCCAGCAGTTACGGACAGGGGGCCCCTTCCTACGAGCAGTACTTC,CASSYGQGAPSYEQYF
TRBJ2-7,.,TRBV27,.,TGTGCCAGCAGTCCGTCACAGGCTTCCTACGAGCAGTACTTC,CASSPSQASYEQYF
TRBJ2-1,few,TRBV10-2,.,TGCGCCAGCAGTGGGGGCCATGAGCAGTTCTTC,CASSGGHEQFF
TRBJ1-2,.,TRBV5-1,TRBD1,TGCGCCAGCAGCCGGGAGGATTCAGGGGGCGGCTATGGCTACACCTTC,CASSREDSGGGYGYTF
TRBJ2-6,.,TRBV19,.,TGTGCCAGTAGAGAGCGGGACATTGTAATCTCTGGGGCCAACGTCCTGACTTTC,CASRERDIVISGANVLTF
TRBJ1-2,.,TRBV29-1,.,TGCAGCGTTGATATGTCGGTCAACTATGGCTACACCTTC,CSVDMSVNYGYTF
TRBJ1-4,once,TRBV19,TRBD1,TGTGCCAGTAGTTTCCGAGGGACAGAGGGTGAAAAACTGTTTTTT,CASSFRGTEGEKLFF
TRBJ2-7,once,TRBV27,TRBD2,TGTGCCAGCAGTTTTCCAGGACTAGCTAACGAGCAGTACTTC,CASSFPGLANEQYF
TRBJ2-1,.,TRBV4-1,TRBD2,TGCGCCAGCAGCCACAATCGAGGGACTAGTAGTGAGCAGTTCTTC,CASSHNRGTSSEQFF
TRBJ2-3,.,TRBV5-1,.,TGCGCCAGCAGCTTTGATTCCCCAGGTCGCGCAGATACGCAGTATTTT,CASSFDSPGRADTQYF
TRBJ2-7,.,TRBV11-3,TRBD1,TGTGCCAGCAGCCAAACCGGGACAGGGCTCTACGAGCAGTACTTC,CASSQTGTGLYEQYF
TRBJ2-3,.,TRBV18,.,TGTGCCAGCTCACCGTCGACTAGAACAGATACGCAGTATTTT,CASSPSTRTDTQYF
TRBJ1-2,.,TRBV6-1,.,TGTGCCAGCAGTGCCGACAGCGCCTATGGCTACACCTTC,CASSADSAYGYTF
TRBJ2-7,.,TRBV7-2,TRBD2,TGTGCCAGCAGCTTAAGTGCGGGGGAGTCCTACGAGCAGTACTTC,CASSLSAGESYEQYF
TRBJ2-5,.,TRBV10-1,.,TGCGCCAGCAGCCCCCGGACAGGAGGAGGGGAGACCCAGTACTTC,CASSPRTGGGETQYF
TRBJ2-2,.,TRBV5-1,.,TGCGCCAGCAAGGAGGCCGCGAACACCGGGGAGCTGTTTTTT,CASKEAANTGELFF
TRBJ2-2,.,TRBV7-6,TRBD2,TGTGCCAGCAGCTTAGATCCCCGGCCGGGGGGGACCGGGGAGCTGTTTTTT,CASSLDPRPGGTGELFF
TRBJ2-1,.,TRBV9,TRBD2,TGTGCCAGCAGCGTGGGCGGGAGGGGTAATGAGCAGTTCTTC,CASSVGGRGNEQFF
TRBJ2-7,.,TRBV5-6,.,TGTGCCAGCAGCAGCCTCAGGGGTTCCTACGAGCAGTACTTC,CASSSLRGSYEQYF
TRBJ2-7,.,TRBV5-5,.,TGTGCCAGCAGCTCTCCGACAGACTACGAGCAGTACTTC,CASSSPTDYEQYF
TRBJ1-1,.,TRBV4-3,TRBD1,TGCGCCAGCAGCCAAGAATTACAGGGGGGTTACACTGAAGCTTTCTTT,CASSQELQGGYTEAFF
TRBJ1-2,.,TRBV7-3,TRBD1,TGTGCCAGCAGCCGAGACAGGGTTGAAGGCTACACCTTC,CASSRDRVEGYTF
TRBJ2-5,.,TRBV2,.,TGTGCCGGACACAGGACCCCCCAAGAGACCCAGTACTTC,CAGHRTPQETQYF
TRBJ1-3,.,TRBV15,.,TGTGCCACGCCAGGAACCTGGCCCGACGAGGGAAACACCATATATTTT,CATPGTWPDEGNTIYF
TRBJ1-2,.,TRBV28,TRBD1,TGTGCCAGCAGTTTAATGGACAGGGGTAACTATGGCTACACCTTC,CASSLMDRGNYGYTF
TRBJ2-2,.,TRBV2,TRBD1,TGTGCCAGCAGTAAGCAGGGGGCTGGGGAGCTGTTTTTT,CASSKQGAGELFF
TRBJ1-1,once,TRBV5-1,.,TGCGCCAGCAGCTGGCCAGGGCAGGGGACTGAAGCTTTCTTT,CASSWPGQGTEAFF
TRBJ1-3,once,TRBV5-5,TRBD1,TGTGCCAGCAGCTCGACAGGGGGAACTGGAAACACCATATATTTT,CASSSTGGTGNTIYF
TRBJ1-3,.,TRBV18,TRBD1,TGTGCCAGCTCACCGGGACAGGCACGTGGAAACACCATATATTTT,CASSPGQARGNTIYF
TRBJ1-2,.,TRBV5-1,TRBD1,TGCGCCACCACCTCGGGACAGGGTTTTGCTGGCTACACCTTC,CATTSGQGFAGYTF